Each of the 3 T cell receptor beta chains below was sequenced from the same sample in a study of response to subunit inactivated influenza vaccine. TCRdb re-called the RT-PCR reads through MiXCR, storing one row per CDR3 protein. The sample lists 300,000 to 350,000 distinct CDR3 sequences; 20% to 25% were seen once. The sample consisted of PBMCs from blood, taken around 22 months after vaccination. These receptors came from a man aged 50-75 years who received an inactivated influenza vaccine.

The V call is TRBV7-8, the J call TRBJ2-2, with D possibly matching TRBD1 (6 bases). The germline V gene encodes CDR1 SGHVS and CDR2 FQNEAQ. CDR3 length: 14 amino acids. Trimming left V 6 bases short and J 5 bases short, with 13 bases between. CDR3 region: CASRQGPGTGELFF. CDR3 in DNA: TGTGCCAGCAGGCAGGGGCCAGGGACCGGGGAGCTGTTTTTT.

The chain has TRBV29-1 and TRBJ1-2, with 9 bases matching TRBD1. Germline V gene sequence: CDR1 SQVTM, CDR2 ANQGSEA. The CDR3 length is 13 residues. V lost 4 bases to trimming and J lost 6 bases; unmatched junction nucleotides: 6. CDR3 sequence reads: CSVVGQGYHGYTF. DNA for the CDR3: TGCAGCGTTGTTGGACAGGGGTACCATGGCTACACCTTC.

This clonotype was counted between two and nine times. The rearrangement uses TRBV20-1 and TRBJ1-5; a possible D gene is TRBD1 (5 bases). From germline, CDR1 is DFQATT and CDR2 SNEGSKA (reference sequence). Deletions cut 6 bases from V and 1 base from J, with 16 bases between. The CDR3 is 15 amino acids. The CDR3 here is CSALRGGLSNQPQHF. In DNA, the CDR3 is TGCAGTGCGCTGCGGGGGGGACTCAGCAATCAGCCCCAGCATTTT.